These 23 T cell receptor beta chains originate from one sample sequenced in a study of control samples from healthy donors and cancer patients. Measured with immunoSEQ multiplex PCR; TCRdb has only the in-frame clones, and not every one. This table has 120,000 to 150,000 clones, 92% appearing once. Sequenced sample: blood. Receptors were obtained from a young man in good health.

In DNA, the CDR3 is TGTGCCAGCAGCTTACGAGTTAACTATGGCTACACCTTC. Amino acid sequence: CASSLRVNYGYTF. The rearrangement joins TRBV7-2 to TRBJ1-2; no clear D. The CDR3 contains 13 residues. Trimming left V 2 bases short and J 1 base short, with 5 bases between. CDR1 and CDR2 from the germline V gene are SGHTA and FQGNSA.

The V call is TRBV9, the J call TRBJ2-1, with D perhaps matching TRBD1 (6 bases). Trimming cost V 0 bases and J 6 bases, with 19 bases left between them. Germline lookup yields CDR1 SGDLS and CDR2 YYNGEE. This CDR3 contains 17 residues. The CDR3 DNA follows: TGTGCCAGCAGCGTAGGGGCAGGGGCTCCAAGTAGCAATGAGCAGTTCTTC. This codes for CASSVGAGAPSSNEQFF.

The chain is built from TRBV10-3 and TRBJ2-3; TRBD1 or TRBD2 may be the D gene (5 bases each). The CDR3 covers 16 residues. Germline CDR1 reads ENHRY; CDR2 reads SYGVKD. Trimming left V 3 bases short and J 5 bases short, with 18 bases between. CDR3 sequence (DNA): TGTGCCATCAGTGAATTTAAGAGGGGAAATGGAGATACGCAGTATTTT. Residues: CAISEFKRGNGDTQYF.

The rearrangement joins TRBV27 to TRBJ2-1, with D hard to call. There are 15 residues in the CDR3. Germline V gene sequence: CDR1 MNHEY, CDR2 SMNVEV (reference sequence). V gave up 7 bases and J gave up 2 bases, with 15 bases separating them. The CDR3 nucleotides read TGTGCCAGCACCCCCTTCCGTGGCGCCTACAATGAGCAGTTCTTC. Its protein is CASTPFRGAYNEQFF.

The rearrangement joins TRBV11-2 to TRBJ2-3; TRBD2 aligns across 14 bases. V lost 9 bases, J lost 6 bases, and 11 bases stayed unmatched. The CDR3 is 16 amino acids. The germline CDR1 and CDR2 sequences are SGHAT and FQNNGV. The CDR3 nucleotides are TGTGCCAGTAATCGAAGACTAGCGGGAGGGTTGGATACGCAGTATTTT. As protein: CASNRRLAGGLDTQYF.

The chain joins TRBV28 to TRBJ2-7; unclear D gene. The length of the CDR3 is 11 residues. Germline V gene lookup returns CDR1 MDHEN and CDR2 SYDVKM. With 8 bases removed from V and 0 bases from J, the gap between germline ends came to 5 bases. The CDR3 reads CASRSSYEQYF. The DNA of the CDR3 is TGTGCCAGCCGAAGCTCCTACGAGCAGTACTTC. The full variable domain, completed using reference TRBV28 and TRBJ2-7, is DVKVTQSSRYLVKRTGEKVFLECVQDMDHENMFWYRQDPGLGLRLIYFSYDVKMKEKGDIPEGYSVSREKKERFSLILESASTNQTSMYLCASRSSYEQYFGPGTRLTVT.

V is TRBV30 and J is TRBJ2-5; D is possibly TRBD1 (5 bases). The CDR3 sequence is 12 residues long. Germline V gene sequence: CDR1 GTSNPN, CDR2 SVGIG (reference sequence). With 5 bases removed from V and 6 bases from J, the gap between germline ends came to 13 bases. The CDR3 loop is CAWAQGGQTQYF. As DNA, the CDR3 is TGTGCCTGGGCCCAGGGTGGACAGACCCAGTACTTC.

The chain is built from TRBV12-3 or TRBV12-4 and TRBJ2-1; D may be TRBD2 (5 bases). The CDR3 has 12 amino acids. Trimming pared 6 bases from V and 9 bases from J, leaving 12 bases between. CDR3 sequence (DNA): TGTGCCAGCAGCTCAACTAGTGTTGAGCAGTTCTTC. Protein: CASSSTSVEQFF.

This clone was found once. The chain uses TRBV30 and TRBJ1-5, with 7 bases matching TRBD1. This CDR3 spans 15 amino acids. Germline assignment: CDR1 GTSNPN and CDR2 SVGIG (reference sequence). Trimming cost V 4 bases and J 4 bases; bases outside gene matches: 10. Written as DNA, the CDR3 is TGTGCCTGGACAACAGGGGCCGGAACTAATCAGCCCCAGCATTTT. Translation gives CAWTTGAGTNQPQHF.

The chain has TRBV27 and TRBJ1-5; 9 bases are a match to TRBD1. The CDR3 is 19 residues long. Per the germline V gene, CDR1 is MNHEY and CDR2 is SMNVEV (reference sequence). V gave up 4 bases and J gave up 0 bases; unmatched junction bases: 13. The DNA for the CDR3 is TGTGCCAGCAGTTCTACGACAGGGGGTGTAATGGGTAGCAATCAGCCCCAGCATTTT. This codes for CASSSTTGGVMGSNQPQHF.

The gene calls are TRBV9 and TRBJ2-1, with TRBD1 identical over 8 bases. CDR1 is SGDLS, CDR2 YYNGEE, per germline. V lost 2 bases to trimming and J lost 4 bases; unmatched junction nucleotides: 5. CDR3 length: 15 amino acids. DNA of the CDR3: TGTGCCAGCAGCGTTAGTGGACAGGGATACAATGAGCAGTTCTTC. Translation: CASSVSGQGYNEQFF.

V gene TRBV27 combines with J gene TRBJ1-3; D is possibly TRBD1 (6 bases). The CDR3 spans 16 residues. Germline values: CDR1 MNHEY, CDR2 SMNVEV (reference sequence). V dropped 2 bases and J dropped 7 bases, with 18 bases sitting between them. CDR3 DNA: TGTGCCAGCAGTTTAACCGGGCAGGGGTGGTGGAACACCATATATTTT. Translating it yields CASSLTGQGWWNTIYF.

V usage is TRBV5-6 and J usage is TRBJ2-1, with TRBD2 as a possible D gene (5 bases). The CDR3 sequence is 13 residues long. The V gene lost 2 bases and the J gene lost 10 bases, with 13 bases spanning the gap. Per germline, CDR1 SGHDT and CDR2 YYEEEE. The DNA of the CDR3 is TGTGCCAGCAGCTTCTTGGCCCCGGGGGAGCAGTTCTTC. Translated, it gives CASSFLAPGEQFF.

The chain is built from TRBV30 and TRBJ1-4, with 10 bases fitting TRBD1. Germline assignment: CDR1 GTSNPN and CDR2 SVGIG (reference sequence). V was clipped by 4 bases and J by 6 bases; unmatched bases: 8. The CDR3 is 15 amino acids. The CDR3 loop reads CAWNLGGTGDEKLFF. The CDR3 region has the DNA TGTGCCTGGAACCTCGGGGGGACAGGGGATGAAAAACTGTTTTTT.

The rearrangement uses TRBV27 and TRBJ2-4; 10 bases are a match to TRBD2. The J segment lost 13 bases and the V segment lost 6 bases, leaving 12 bases of the junction unmatched. Germline V gene lookup returns CDR1 MNHEY and CDR2 SMNVEV (reference sequence). CDR3 length equals 14 residues. The CDR3 protein is CASSPSGRMGGQYF. CDR3 bases: TGTGCCAGCAGCCCTAGCGGGAGAATGGGGGGGCAGTACTTC.

The V call is TRBV4-2, the J call TRBJ2-3; D is perhaps TRBD2 (5 bases). CDR3 length: 14 amino acids. Germline V CDR1 and CDR2: LGHNA, YNFKEQ. Trimming pared 3 bases from V and 4 bases from J, leaving 11 bases between. The DNA of the CDR3 is TGTGCCAGCAGCCAGTACGCGGGCTCAGATACGCAGTATTTT. Its translation is CASSQYAGSDTQYF.

This chain uses TRBV4-2 with TRBJ2-3; 8 bases align to TRBD1. Germline trimming cut 5 bases from V and 4 bases from J; bases unmatched to any gene: 8. The CDR3 runs 15 residues. Germline V gives CDR1 LGHNA, CDR2 YNFKEQ. The CDR3 reads CASSEWTGLPDTQYF. DNA of the CDR3: TGTGCCAGCAGCGAATGGACAGGGTTACCAGATACGCAGTATTTT.

The sample holds one count of this clone. The chain has TRBV10-3 and TRBJ1-2; weak D call: TRBD1 (6 bases). CDR3 length equals 15 residues. Germline CDR1 and CDR2: ENHRY and SYGVKD. The V and J ends lost 0 bases and 3 bases respectively, with 11 bases between them. The CDR3 reads CAISESRGSDYGYTF. The CDR3 region has the DNA TGTGCCATCAGTGAGTCGAGGGGGTCGGACTATGGCTACACCTTC.

This chain joins TRBV11-1 and TRBJ2-5, with 10 bases aligning to TRBD1. The CDR3 runs to 14 residues. J gave up 5 bases and V 5 bases, and 5 bases lay outside the gene matches. The germline V gene encodes CDR1 SGHAT and CDR2 FQDESV (reference sequence). The DNA for the CDR3 is TGTGCCAGCAGCGATCGACAGGGGGCGGAGACCCAGTACTTC. Translating gives CASSDRQGAETQYF.

This chain connects TRBV12-3 or TRBV12-4 to TRBJ1-3; unclear D gene. V lost 4 bases, J lost 8 bases, and 9 bases lay in between. The length of the CDR3 is 12 residues. The CDR3 DNA follows: TGTGCCAGCAGTTCCGTGAGGCACACCATATATTTT. This codes for CASSSVRHTIYF.

The V gene is TRBV12-5, the J gene TRBJ1-2; 8 positions match TRBD1. Trimming cost V 5 bases and J 2 bases; bases outside gene matches: 7. The CDR3 has 15 amino acids. Germline CDR1 reads LGHNT; CDR2 reads FRNRAP. The CDR3 loop reads CASGGSTGANYGYTF. The CDR3 region has the DNA TGTGCTAGTGGTGGATCGACAGGGGCCAACTATGGCTACACCTTC.

The chain employs TRBV28 and TRBJ2-7; possibly TRBD1 for D (5 bases). The CDR3 consists of 14 residues. V lost 2 bases and J lost 3, with 11 bases in between. Germline V gene lookup returns CDR1 MDHEN and CDR2 SYDVKM. CDR3 bases: TGTGCCAGCAGTTTAGTACCGCAGGGCTACGAGCAGTACTTC. Its protein is CASSLVPQGYEQYF.

The genes are TRBV11-2 and TRBJ2-1; TRBD2 matches 9 bases. Per germline, CDR1 SGHAT and CDR2 FQNNGV. The CDR3 runs 16 residues. The J segment lost 4 bases and the V segment lost 1 base, leaving 5 bases of the junction unmatched. CDR3 region: CASSLAGTSLYNEQFF. Here the CDR3 DNA reads TGTGCCAGCAGCTTAGCCGGGACTAGCTTATACAATGAGCAGTTCTTC.